The table lists the clone carrying this T cell receptor (beta chain) with a few counts. The target antigen is unknown. Treatment of the sample: roughly 11-day PBMC culture with coronavirus spike peptide pools or control peptides (ViraFEST assay). ViraFEST used peptide pools to expand antigen-specific T cells before TCR sequencing. The data originate from a study of vaccination and CD4 T cells after COVID-19. Study-level background: Post-COVID draws followed diagnosis by a median around 95 days (range 35 to 161). Overlapping peptides of the spike proteins of SARS-CoV-2, HCoV-NL63, HCoV-OC43 and HCoV-229E were used for cell stimulation.

Cultured CD4+ T cell DNA underwent sequencing with the Oncomine TCR Beta short-read assay. Extraction of genomic DNA was performed on cultured CD4+ T cells. TCRdb reprocessed the PCR reads with MiXCR, giving one entry per CDR3 protein. Among about 15,000 distinct CDR3 sequences listed, less than 60% were seen once. CDR1 and CDR2 from the germline V gene are SEHNR and FQNEAQ (reference sequence). The V end was cut by 1 base, the J end by 13 bases, with 13 bases between. CDR3 length: 12 residues. The sequencing here drew on cultured CD4+ T cells from blood, taken after SARS-CoV-2 vaccination. The rearrangement links TRBV7-9 to TRBJ2-5; a weak D match, TRBD1 (5 bases). The TCR originated in a human donor with COVID-19. CDR3: CASSLVGQGLYF. CDR3 DNA sequence: TGTGCCAGCAGCTTAGTAGGGCAGGGCTTGTACTTC.